This entry is about one T cell receptor (beta chain). V was clipped by 5 bases and J by 2 bases; unmatched bases: 4. The germline gives CDR1 MGHDK, CDR2 SYGVNS. The CDR3 consists of 14 residues. TCRdb keeps only in-frame clones here, not all; method: immunoSEQ multiplex PCR. This sample has approximately 100,000 clones, with approximately 90% found just once. The data were taken from a study of T cell changes during pregnancy in multiple sclerosis. The clonotype was recovered from a female donor with multiple sclerosis, enrolled in a pregnancy study. Source: peripheral blood, taken after pregnancy. The chain joins TRBV25-1 to TRBJ2-3; 7 bases agree with TRBD2. CDR3 loop: CASSLGTNTDTQYF. CDR3 DNA sequence: TGTGCCAGCAGTCTCGGGACTAACACAGATACGCAGTATTTT. The full variable domain, with the rest looked up from reference TRBV25-1 and TRBJ2-3, is EADIYQTPRYLVIGTGKKITLECSQTMGHDKMYWYQQDPGMELHLIHYSYGVNSTEKGDLSSESTVSRIRTEHFPLTLESARPSHTSQYLCASSLGTNTDTQYFGPGTRLTVL.